These 5 T cell receptor beta chains originate from one sample sequenced in a study of identical twins. Via MiXCR, TCRdb re-called the 5' RACE reads, giving one row per CDR3 protein. The repertoire consists of hundreds of thousands of distinct CDR3 sequences, with 9% to 15% occurring once and the leading ten covering around 1.5%. Separately, the same data were catalogued under a study of yellow fever vaccine responses in identical twins.

The sequencing sample was made of PBMCs. These receptors were collected from a woman between 18 and 29 years old in good health.

The chain joins TRBV18 to TRBJ2-6, with 9 nucleotides matching TRBD2. CDR1 and CDR2 (germline): KGHSH, LQKENI. V was pared by 3 bases and J by 2 bases, with 8 bases of the junction left unmatched. The CDR3 extends over 18 amino acids. Written as DNA, the CDR3 is TGTGCCAGCTCACCGGGGGTAGCGGGAGTGACTGGGGCCAACGTCCTGACTTTC. It translates to CASSPGVAGVTGANVLTF.

This clonotype appeared a few times. The rearrangement joins TRBV3-1 to TRBJ2-3; the D is unclear. V lost 4 bases to trimming and J lost 11 bases, with 16 bases between them. The CDR3 has 13 residues. CDR1 is LGHDT, CDR2 YNNKEL, per germline (reference sequence). The CDR3 DNA follows: TGTGCCAGCAGCCCATCGACCCCAACCCGGCAGTATTTT. Amino acid sequence: CASSPSTPTRQYF.

This clonotype occurred a few times. The chain joins TRBV7-2 to TRBJ2-2; the D gene is possibly TRBD2 (6 bases). V shed 5 bases and J shed 4 bases, with 17 bases lying between them. Germline loops: CDR1 SGHTA, CDR2 FQGNSA. The CDR3 extends over 16 amino acids. The CDR3 loop reads CASSSRPGLSTGELFF. In DNA form, the CDR3 reads TGTGCCAGCAGCAGCCGGCCGGGACTTTCCACCGGGGAGCTGTTTTTT.

V gene TRBV7-6 combines with J gene TRBJ1-6; D not resolved. The V and J ends lost 0 bases and 0 bases respectively, with 9 bases between them. This CDR3 is 17 amino acids long. Germline-derived CDR1 and CDR2 are SGHVS and FNYEAQ. The CDR3 DNA sequence: TGTGCCAGCAGCTTAGCCCACACTTCCTCCTATAATTCACCCCTCCACTTT. This encodes CASSLAHTSSYNSPLHF.

This chain connects TRBV20-1 to TRBJ2-1; the D call may be TRBD1 or TRBD2 (5 bases each). There are 17 residues in the CDR3. The germline gives CDR1 DFQATT, CDR2 SNEGSKA (reference sequence). Deletions cut 3 bases from V and 4 bases from J, with 22 bases between. CDR3 in DNA: TGCAGTGCTAGTTGGCTTGGGGCAGGGTGGGAGTACAATGAGCAGTTCTTC. Encoded protein: CSASWLGAGWEYNEQFF.